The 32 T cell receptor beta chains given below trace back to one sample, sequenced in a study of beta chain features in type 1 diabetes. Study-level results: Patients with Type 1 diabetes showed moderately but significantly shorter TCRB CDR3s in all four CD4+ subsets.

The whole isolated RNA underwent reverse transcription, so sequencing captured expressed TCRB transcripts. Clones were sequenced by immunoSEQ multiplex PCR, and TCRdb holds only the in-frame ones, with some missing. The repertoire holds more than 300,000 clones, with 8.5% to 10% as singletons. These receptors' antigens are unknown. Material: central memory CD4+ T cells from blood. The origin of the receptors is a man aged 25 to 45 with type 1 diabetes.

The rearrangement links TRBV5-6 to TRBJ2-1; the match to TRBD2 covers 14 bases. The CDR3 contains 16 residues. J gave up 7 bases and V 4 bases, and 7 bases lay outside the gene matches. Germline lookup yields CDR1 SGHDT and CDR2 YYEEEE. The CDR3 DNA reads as TGTGCCAGCAGCAAGGGACTAGCGGGAGATCTTAATGAGCAGTTCTTC. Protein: CASSKGLAGDLNEQFF.

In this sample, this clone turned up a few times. CDR3 region: CASSSREDDTQYF. The CDR3 DNA sequence: TGTGCCAGCAGCTCCCGGGAGGATGATACGCAGTATTTT. The V call is TRBV7-9, the J call TRBJ2-3; 7 bases align to TRBD2. Germline CDR1 SEHNR, CDR2 FQNEAQ (reference sequence). CDR3 length: 13 residues. Unmatched junction bases numbered 4, after V lost 4 bases and J lost 6 bases.

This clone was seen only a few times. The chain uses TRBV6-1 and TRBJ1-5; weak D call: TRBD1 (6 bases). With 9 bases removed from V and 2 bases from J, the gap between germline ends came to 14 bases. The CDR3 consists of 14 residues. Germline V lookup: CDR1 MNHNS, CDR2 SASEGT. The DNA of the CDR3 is TGTGCCAGTGAACAGGGCAGTGGCAATCAGCCCCAGCATTTT. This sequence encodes CASEQGSGNQPQHF.

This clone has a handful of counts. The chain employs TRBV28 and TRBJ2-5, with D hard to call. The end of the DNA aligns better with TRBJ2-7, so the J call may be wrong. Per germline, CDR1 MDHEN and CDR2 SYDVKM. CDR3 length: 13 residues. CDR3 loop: CASTNPQSDEQYF. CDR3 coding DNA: TGTGCCAGCACCAACCCCCAATCGGACGAGCAGTACTTC.

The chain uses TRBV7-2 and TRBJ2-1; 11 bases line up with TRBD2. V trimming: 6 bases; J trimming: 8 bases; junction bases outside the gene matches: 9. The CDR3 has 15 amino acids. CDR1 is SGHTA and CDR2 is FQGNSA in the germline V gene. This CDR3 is CASSPGGGLADEQFF. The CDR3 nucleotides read TGTGCCAGCAGTCCAGGCGGGGGACTAGCGGATGAGCAGTTCTTC.

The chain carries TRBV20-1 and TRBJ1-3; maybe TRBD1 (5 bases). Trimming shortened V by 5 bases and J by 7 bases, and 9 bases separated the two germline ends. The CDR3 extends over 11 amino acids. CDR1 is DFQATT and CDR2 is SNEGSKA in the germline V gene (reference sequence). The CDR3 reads CSARKGNTIYF. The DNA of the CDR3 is TGCAGTGCTCGAAAGGGGAACACCATATATTTT.

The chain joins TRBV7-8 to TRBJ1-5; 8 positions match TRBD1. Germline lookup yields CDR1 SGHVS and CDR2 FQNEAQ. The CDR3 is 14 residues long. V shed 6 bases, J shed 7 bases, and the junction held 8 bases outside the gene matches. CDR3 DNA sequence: TGTGCCAGCAGTTCGGACAGGGTGGACCAGCCCCAGCATTTT. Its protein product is CASSSDRVDQPQHF. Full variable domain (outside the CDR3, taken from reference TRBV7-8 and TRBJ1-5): GAGVSQSPRYKVAKRGQDVALRCDPISGHVSLFWYQQALGQGPEFLTYFQNEAQLDKSGLPSDRFFAERPEGSVSTLKIQRTQQEDSAVYLCASSSDRVDQPQHFGDGTRLSIL.

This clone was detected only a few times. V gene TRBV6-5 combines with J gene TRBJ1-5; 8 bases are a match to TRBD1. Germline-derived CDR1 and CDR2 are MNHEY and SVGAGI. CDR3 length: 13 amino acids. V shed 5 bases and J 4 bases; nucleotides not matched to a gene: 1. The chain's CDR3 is CASSRQGNQPQHF. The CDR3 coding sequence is TGTGCCAGCAGTCGACAGGGGAATCAGCCCCAGCATTTT.

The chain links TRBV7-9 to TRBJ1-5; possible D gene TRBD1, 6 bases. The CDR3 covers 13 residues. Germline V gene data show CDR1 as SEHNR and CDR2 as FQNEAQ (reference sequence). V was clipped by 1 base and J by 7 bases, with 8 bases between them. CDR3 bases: TGTGCCAGCAGCTTAGAGGGGGGGCAGCCCCAGCATTTT. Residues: CASSLEGGQPQHF.

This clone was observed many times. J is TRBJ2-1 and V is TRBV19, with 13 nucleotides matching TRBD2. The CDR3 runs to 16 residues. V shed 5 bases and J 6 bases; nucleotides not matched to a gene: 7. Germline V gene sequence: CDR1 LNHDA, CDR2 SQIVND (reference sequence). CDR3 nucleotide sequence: TGTGCCAGTAGTGCCAGGACTAGCGGGAGTGTCAATGAGCAGTTCTTC. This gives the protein CASSARTSGSVNEQFF. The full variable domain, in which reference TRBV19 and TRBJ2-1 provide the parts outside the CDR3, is DGGITQSPKYLFRKEGQNVTLSCEQNLNHDAMYWYRQDPGQGLRLIYYSQIVNDFQKGDIAEGYSVSREKKESFPLTVTSAQKNPTAFYLCASSARTSGSVNEQFFGPGTRLTVL.

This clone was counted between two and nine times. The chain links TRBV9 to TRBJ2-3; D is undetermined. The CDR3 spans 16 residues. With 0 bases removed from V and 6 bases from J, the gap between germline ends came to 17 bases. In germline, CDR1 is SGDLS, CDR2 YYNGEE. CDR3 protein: CASSVVVGKSPDTQYF. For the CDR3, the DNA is TGTGCCAGCAGCGTAGTTGTGGGGAAAAGCCCGGATACGCAGTATTTT. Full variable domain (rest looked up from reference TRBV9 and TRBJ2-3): DSGVTQTPKHLITATGQRVTLRCSPRSGDLSVYWYQQSLDQGLQFLIQYYNGEERAKGNILERFSAQQFPDLHSELNLSSLELGDSALYFCASSVVVGKSPDTQYFGPGTRLTVL.

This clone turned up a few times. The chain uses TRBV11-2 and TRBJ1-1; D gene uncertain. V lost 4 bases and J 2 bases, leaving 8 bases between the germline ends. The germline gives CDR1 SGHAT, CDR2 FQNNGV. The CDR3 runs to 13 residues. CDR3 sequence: CASSSQINTEAFF. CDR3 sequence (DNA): TGTGCCAGCAGCTCCCAAATTAACACTGAAGCTTTCTTT. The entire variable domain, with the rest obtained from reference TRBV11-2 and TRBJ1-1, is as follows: EAGVAQSPRYKIIEKRQSVAFWCNPISGHATLYWYQQILGQGPKLLIQFQNNGVVDDSQLPKDRFSAERLKGVDSTLKIQPAKLEDSAVYLCASSSQINTEAFFGQGTRLTVV.

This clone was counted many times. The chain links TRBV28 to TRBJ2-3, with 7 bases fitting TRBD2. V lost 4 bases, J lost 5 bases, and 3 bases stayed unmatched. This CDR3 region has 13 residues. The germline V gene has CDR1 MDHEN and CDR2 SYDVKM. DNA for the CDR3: TGTGCCAGCAGTTCCGGGACTAAAGATACGCAGTATTTT. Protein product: CASSSGTKDTQYF.

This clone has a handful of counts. Here the CDR3 DNA reads TGTGCCAGCAGTTACTCGCCGGGAAGCAACACAGATACGCAGTATTTT. This translates into CASSYSPGSNTDTQYF. The chain links TRBV6-5 to TRBJ2-3, with D tentatively TRBD2 (5 bases). This CDR3 has 16 residues. The V and J ends lost 0 bases and 2 bases respectively, with 12 bases between them. Germline CDR1 and CDR2: MNHEY and SVGAGI.

Written as DNA, the CDR3 is TGTGCCAGCAGTCCCCGGTCAGGGTATAATTCACCCCTCCACTTT. It translates to CASSPRSGYNSPLHF. The chain has TRBV7-2 and TRBJ1-6; D may be TRBD1 (5 bases). This CDR3 region has 15 residues. Germline V CDR1 and CDR2: SGHTA, FQGNSA. Deletions cut 6 bases from V and 4 bases from J, with 13 bases between.

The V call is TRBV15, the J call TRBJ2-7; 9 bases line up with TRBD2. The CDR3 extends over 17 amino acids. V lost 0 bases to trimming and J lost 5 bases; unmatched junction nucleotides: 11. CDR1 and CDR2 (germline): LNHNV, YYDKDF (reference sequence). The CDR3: CATSRDSLSGSRNEQYF. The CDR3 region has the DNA TGTGCCACCAGCAGAGATTCTCTTAGCGGGAGTAGGAACGAGCAGTACTTC.

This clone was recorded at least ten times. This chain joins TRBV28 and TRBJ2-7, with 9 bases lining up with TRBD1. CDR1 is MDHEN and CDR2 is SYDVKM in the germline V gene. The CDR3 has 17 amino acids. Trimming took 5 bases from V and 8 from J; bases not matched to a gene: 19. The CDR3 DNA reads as TGTGCCAGCAGTGACTCGATTACCGGGACAGGGATTACGAAGCAGTACTTC. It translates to CASSDSITGTGITKQYF.

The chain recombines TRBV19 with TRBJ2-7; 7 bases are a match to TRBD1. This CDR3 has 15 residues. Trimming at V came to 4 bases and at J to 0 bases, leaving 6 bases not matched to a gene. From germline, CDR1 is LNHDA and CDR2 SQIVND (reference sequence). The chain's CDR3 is CASSRLTGSSYEQYF. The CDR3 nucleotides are TGTGCCAGTAGTAGATTGACAGGGAGCTCCTACGAGCAGTACTTC.

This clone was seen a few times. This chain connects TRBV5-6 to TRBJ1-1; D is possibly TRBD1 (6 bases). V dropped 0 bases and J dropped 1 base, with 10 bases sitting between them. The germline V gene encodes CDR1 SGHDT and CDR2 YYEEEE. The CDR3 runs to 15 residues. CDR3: CASSLGLGQNTEAFF. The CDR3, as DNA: TGTGCCAGCAGCTTGGGATTGGGACAGAACACTGAAGCTTTCTTT.

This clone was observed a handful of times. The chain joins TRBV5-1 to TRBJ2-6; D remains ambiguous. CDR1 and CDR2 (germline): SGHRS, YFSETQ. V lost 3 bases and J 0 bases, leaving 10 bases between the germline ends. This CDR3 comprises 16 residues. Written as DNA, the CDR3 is TGCGCCAGCAGCTCCGACGGTTTCTCTGGGGCCAACGTCCTGACTTTC. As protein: CASSSDGFSGANVLTF.

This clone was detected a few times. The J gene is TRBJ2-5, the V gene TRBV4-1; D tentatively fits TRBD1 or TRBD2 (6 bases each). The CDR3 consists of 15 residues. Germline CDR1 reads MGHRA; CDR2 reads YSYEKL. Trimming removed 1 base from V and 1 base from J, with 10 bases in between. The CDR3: CASSQGGGPQETQYF. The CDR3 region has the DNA TGCGCCAGCAGCCAAGGAGGGGGGCCCCAAGAGACCCAGTACTTC.

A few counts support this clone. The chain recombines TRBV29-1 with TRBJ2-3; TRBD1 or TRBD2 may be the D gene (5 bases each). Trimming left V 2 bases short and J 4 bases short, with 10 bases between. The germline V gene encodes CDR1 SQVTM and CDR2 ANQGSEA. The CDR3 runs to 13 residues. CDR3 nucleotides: TGCAGCGTTGAACGGCAGGGAGCAGATACGCAGTATTTT. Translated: CSVERQGADTQYF.

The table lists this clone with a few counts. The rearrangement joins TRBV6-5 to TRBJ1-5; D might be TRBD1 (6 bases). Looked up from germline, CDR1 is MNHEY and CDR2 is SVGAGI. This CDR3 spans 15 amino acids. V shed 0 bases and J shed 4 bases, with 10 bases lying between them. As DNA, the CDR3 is TGTGCCAGCAGTTACTCTGGGGGCCCGAATCAGCCCCAGCATTTT. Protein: CASSYSGGPNQPQHF.

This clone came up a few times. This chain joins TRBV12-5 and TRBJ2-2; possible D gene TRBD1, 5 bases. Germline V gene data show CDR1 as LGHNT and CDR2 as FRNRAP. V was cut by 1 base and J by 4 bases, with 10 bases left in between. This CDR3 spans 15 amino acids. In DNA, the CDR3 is TGTGCTAGTGGTTTGGGGGAAGGGGTCACCGGGGAGCTGTTTTTT. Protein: CASGLGEGVTGELFF.

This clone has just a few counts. CDR3 protein: CASSDSAEQGTSGRPWWDTQYF. CDR3 sequence (DNA): TGTGCCAGCAGTGATTCGGCAGAGCAAGGGACTAGCGGGAGGCCCTGGTGGGATACGCAGTATTTT. The genes are TRBV2 and TRBJ2-3, with 15 bases matching TRBD2. The CDR3 loop spans 22 amino acids. CDR1 is SNHLY, CDR2 FYNNEI, per germline. V was pared by 3 bases and J by 6 bases, with 22 bases of the junction left unmatched. The variable domain in full, completed from reference TRBV2 and TRBJ2-3, reads EPEVTQTPSHQVTQMGQEVILRCVPISNHLYFYWYRQILGQKVEFLVSFYNNEISEKSEIFDDQFSVERPDGSNFTLKIRSTKLEDSAMYFCASSDSAEQGTSGRPWWDTQYFGPGTRLTVL.

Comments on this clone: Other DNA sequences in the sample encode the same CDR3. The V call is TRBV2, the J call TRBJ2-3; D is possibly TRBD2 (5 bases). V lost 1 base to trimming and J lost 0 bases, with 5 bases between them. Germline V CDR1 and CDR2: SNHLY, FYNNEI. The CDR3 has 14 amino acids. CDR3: CASSEGLSTDTQYF. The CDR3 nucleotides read TGTGCCAGCAGTGAAGGACTAAGCACAGATACGCAGTATTTT.

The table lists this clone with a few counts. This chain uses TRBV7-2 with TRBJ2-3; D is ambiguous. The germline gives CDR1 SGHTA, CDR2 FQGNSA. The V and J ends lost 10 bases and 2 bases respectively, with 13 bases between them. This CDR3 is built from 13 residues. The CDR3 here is CANSDVNTDTQYF. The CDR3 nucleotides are TGTGCCAACTCGGATGTAAACACAGATACGCAGTATTTT.

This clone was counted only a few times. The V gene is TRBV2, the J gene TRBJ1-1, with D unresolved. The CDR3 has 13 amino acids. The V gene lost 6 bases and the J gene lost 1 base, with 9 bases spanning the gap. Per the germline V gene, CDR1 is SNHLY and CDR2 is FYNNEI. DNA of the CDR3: TGTGCCAGCAGGGGAAATCCGAACACTGAAGCTTTCTTT. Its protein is CASRGNPNTEAFF.

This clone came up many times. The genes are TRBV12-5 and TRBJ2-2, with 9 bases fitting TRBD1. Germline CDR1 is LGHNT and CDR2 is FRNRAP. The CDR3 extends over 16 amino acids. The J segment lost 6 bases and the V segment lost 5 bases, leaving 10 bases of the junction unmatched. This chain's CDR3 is CASGQEQGAGSGELFF. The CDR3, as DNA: TGTGCTAGTGGTCAAGAACAGGGGGCTGGGTCCGGGGAGCTGTTTTTT.

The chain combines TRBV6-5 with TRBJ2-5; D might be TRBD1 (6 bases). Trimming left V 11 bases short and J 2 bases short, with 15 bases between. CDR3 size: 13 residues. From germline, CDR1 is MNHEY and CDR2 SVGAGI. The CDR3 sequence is CAGSGTTQETQYF. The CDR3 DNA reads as TGTGCCGGATCCGGGACAACGCAAGAGACCCAGTACTTC.

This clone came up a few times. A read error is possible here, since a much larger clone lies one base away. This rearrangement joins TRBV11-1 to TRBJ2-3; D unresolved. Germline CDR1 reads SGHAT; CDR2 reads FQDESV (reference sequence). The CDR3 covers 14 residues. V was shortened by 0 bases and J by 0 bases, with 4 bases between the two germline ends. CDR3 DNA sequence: TGTGCCAGCAGCTTAGCCGCTAGCACAGATACGCAGTATTTT. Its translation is CASSLAASTDTQYF. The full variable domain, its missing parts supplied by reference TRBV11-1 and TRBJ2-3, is EAEVAQSPRYKITEKSQAVAFWCDPISGHATLYWYRQILGQGPELLVQFQDESVVDDSQLPKDRFSAERLKGVDSTLKIQPAELGDSAMYLCASSLAASTDTQYFGPGTRLTVL.

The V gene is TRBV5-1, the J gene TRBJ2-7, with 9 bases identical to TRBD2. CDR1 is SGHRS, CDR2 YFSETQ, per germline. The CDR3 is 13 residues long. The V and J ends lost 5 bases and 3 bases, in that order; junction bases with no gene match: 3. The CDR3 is CASSSGSYYEQYF. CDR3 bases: TGCGCCAGCAGTAGCGGGAGTTACTACGAGCAGTACTTC.